These T cell receptor beta chains were read from a single sample in a study of cytomegalovirus exposure and HLA in healthy donors. TCRdb keeps only in-frame clones here, not all; method: immunoSEQ multiplex PCR. The sample has some 210,000 clones; about 90% are singletons. The sequencing sample was made of PBMCs. The receptors were gathered from a man aged 25-40 years in good health and CMV-seronegative. The conserved cysteine and the conserved F or W are not part of the CDR3 here.

v_gene,j_gene,CDR3aa
TRBV18,TRBJ2-7,ASSPFRGGEGLGEQY
TRBV7-9,TRBJ2-2,ASSGPTRIGELF
TRBV27,TRBJ2-7,ASSSWSGTYEQY
TRBV28,TRBJ1-2,ASIPEGANYGYT
TRBV7-2,TRBJ1-3,ASSSQGNTIY
TRBV7-9,TRBJ2-5,ASSRPSGETQY
TRBV27,TRBJ2-1,ASSSGFYNEQF
TRBV5-1,TRBJ2-3,ASSTGLAVSTDTQY
TRBV7-9,TRBJ2-7,AGQYSGSSYEQY
TRBV6-5,TRBJ2-7,ASSPGQNLPYEQY
TRBV5-1,TRBJ2-1,ASSLTTSGNEQF
TRBV30,TRBJ2-1,AWSVNSGQGQF
TRBV7-6,TRBJ2-3,ASSLTGDTQY
TRBV6-5,TRBJ2-2,ASDRGDTGELF
TRBV29-1,TRBJ2-5,SVPTGGRETQY
TRBV5-5,TRBJ1-1,ASSLKGRGAQNTEAF
TRBV11-1,TRBJ2-7,ASTPRWGLEQY
TRBV19,TRBJ2-7,ASSPLEGDAFEQY
TRBV28,.,ASSQGDSYEQY
TRBV6-1,TRBJ2-3,ASSERETQY
TRBV27,TRBJ2-1,ASRQGCNEQF
TRBV19,TRBJ2-2,ASSILREAGELF
TRBV28,TRBJ1-1,ASNRGLNTEAF
TRBV7-8,TRBJ1-5,ASSLDRGPSVPQH
TRBV7-6,TRBJ2-1,ASSRDRTSGGVMF
TRBV21-1,TRBJ1-3,ASSKRRDRAGNTIY
TRBV20-1,TRBJ2-7,SAPGVYEQY
TRBV6-5,TRBJ1-4,ASSKEGFNEKLF
TRBV10-3,TRBJ2-3,AISPEFSTDTQY
TRBV28,TRBJ2-3,ASTLGGVVTDTQY
TRBV7-9,TRBJ2-7,ASSSSGTGYDEQY
TRBV23-1,TRBJ1-1,ASSQSRGVNTEAF
TRBV27,TRBJ1-1,ASSFGDREGTEAF
TRBV6-1,TRBJ2-1,ASSSRGWGVDEQF
TRBV4-3,TRBJ1-1,ASSRGSMNTEAF
TRBV11-2,TRBJ1-3,ASSPWTGGNTIY
TRBV5-4,TRBJ2-2,ASSGSGRRTGELF
TRBV7-2,TRBJ1-5,ASSLLLTGDQPQH
TRBV28,TRBJ2-6,ASSSTGEAFSGANVLT
TRBV19,TRBJ1-3,ATYRVGTIY
TRBV4-3,TRBJ2-2,ASSRGQGYTGELF
TRBV19,TRBJ1-1,ASSILSHRGSFMNTEAF
TRBV6-5,TRBJ2-3,ASSEGNTQY
TRBV27,TRBJ1-2,ASSPTTGYYGYT
TRBV15,TRBJ2-2,ATSRGGNTGELF
TRBV6-5,TRBJ2-5,ASSRTGQETQY
TRBV7-2,TRBJ2-3,ASSFDGGQGFSDTQY
TRBV7-9,TRBJ2-1,ASSLGPSGVYNEQF
TRBV10-2,TRBJ2-7,ASSDTGSVYEQY
TRBV18,TRBJ1-2,ASSPATEYYGYT
TRBV5-1,TRBJ2-1,ASSPGLAGGTSYNEQF
TRBV7-8,TRBJ1-2,ASSLAGTLYGYT
TRBV6-6,TRBJ2-7,ASSYGGTAGREQY
TRBV10-3,TRBJ2-6,AISGQLSGANVLT
TRBV7-9,TRBJ2-2,ASSLVGTGLVPRVGELF
TRBV7-9,TRBJ2-7,SSSLTYEQY
TRBV5-4,TRBJ1-6,ASSLEQGVSSPLH